Below, 29 T cell receptor beta chains from the same sample are listed, as sequenced in a study of control samples from healthy donors and cancer patients. The protocol was immunoSEQ multiplex PCR, while the TCRdb copy is restricted to in-frame clones and leaves out a portion. The sample holds under 30,000 clones, around 80% seen once. What was sequenced was PBMCs. The receptor source for this set is a man aged 60 to 75 with head and neck cancer.

This chain links TRBV6-5 with TRBJ1-5, with 9 bases that match TRBD1. The CDR3 spans 13 residues. The junction had 3 bases not matched to a gene; V was cut back by 6 bases and J by 6 bases. The V gene's germline CDR1 is MNHEY and CDR2 SVGAGI. CDR3 nucleotides: TGTGCCAGCAGACAGGGGGCAGGTCAGCCCCAGCATTTT. Its translation: CASRQGAGQPQHF.

V gene TRBV18 combines with J gene TRBJ1-5, with no clear D. Trimming took 6 bases from V and 1 from J, leaving 13 bases between them. CDR1 and CDR2 (germline): KGHSH, LQKENI. The CDR3 spans 15 residues. The CDR3 sequence is CASSLPLGSNQPQHF. CDR3 bases: TGTGCCAGCTCTCTCCCACTCGGCAGCAATCAGCCCCAGCATTTT. Full variable domain (rest looked up from reference TRBV18 and TRBJ1-5): NAGVMQNPRHLVRRRGQEARLRCSPMKGHSHVYWYRQLPEEGLKFMVYLQKENIIDESGMPKERFSAEFPKEGPSILRIQQVVRGDSAAYFCASSLPLGSNQPQHFGDGTRLSIL.

V is TRBV6-2 or TRBV6-3 and J is TRBJ2-1; tentatively, D is TRBD2 (5 bases). The CDR3 has 15 amino acids. Germline V gives CDR1 MNHEY, CDR2 SVGEGT. Trimming stripped 2 bases from V and 13 bases from J, with 21 bases between. CDR3 sequence: CASSYNSDFHNVQFF. For the CDR3, the DNA is TGTGCCAGCAGTTACAACTCGGACTTCCACAATGTCCAGTTCTTC.

The chain employs TRBV28 and TRBJ2-7, with a weak D call TRBD1 (5 bases). Trimming pared 8 bases from V and 6 bases from J, leaving 20 bases between. The CDR3 spans 14 residues. Germline V gives CDR1 MDHEN, CDR2 SYDVKM. CDR3 bases: TGTGCCAGCGCTAAAACGACCTTAGGGGCCGAGCAGTACTTC. The encoded protein is CASAKTTLGAEQYF.

The rearrangement uses TRBV5-1 and TRBJ1-2; D gene uncertain. The CDR3 totals 14 residues. Looked up from germline, CDR1 is SGHRS and CDR2 is YFSETQ. The V end was cut by 4 bases, the J end by 5 bases, with 15 bases between. CDR3 coding DNA: TGCGCCAGCAGCGCCTCAGAGCCCCGATATGGCTACACCTTC. Its translation is CASSASEPRYGYTF.

The chain is built from TRBV28 and TRBJ2-5; D gene uncertain. Looked up from germline, CDR1 is MDHEN and CDR2 is SYDVKM. The CDR3 spans 14 residues. V lost 3 bases to trimming and J lost 0 bases, with 8 bases between them. CDR3: CASSFSQYQETQYF. The CDR3 DNA sequence: TGTGCCAGCAGTTTTTCGCAGTACCAAGAGACCCAGTACTTC.

The chain has TRBV6-5 and TRBJ2-7; D call uncertain. CDR1 MNHEY and CDR2 SVGAGI come from the germline V gene. Trimming took off 6 bases at V and 3 bases at J, with 15 bases between the two ends. The CDR3 length is 14 residues. CDR3 sequence (DNA): TGTGCCAGCAGACCCGGGCAGGTAGTCTACGAGCAGTACTTC. Translation: CASRPGQVVYEQYF.

The chain carries TRBV14 and TRBJ1-1, with D possibly matching TRBD1 (5 bases). In germline, CDR1 is SGHDN, CDR2 FVKESK. V dropped 1 base and J dropped 1 base, with 16 bases sitting between them. The CDR3 totals 17 residues. The CDR3 coding sequence is TGTGCCAGCAGCCAAGTCGGTTCCCAGGGTCCGAACACTGAAGCTTTCTTT. Translation: CASSQVGSQGPNTEAFF.

V gene TRBV28 combines with J gene TRBJ2-7; 14 positions match TRBD2. CDR3 length equals 19 residues. V shed 2 bases and J 5 bases; nucleotides not matched to a gene: 14. CDR1 is MDHEN, CDR2 SYDVKM, per germline. CDR3 sequence reads: CASSLPGTSGSNFLDEQYF. DNA for the CDR3: TGTGCCAGCAGTTTACCCGGGACTAGCGGGAGTAATTTTCTCGACGAGCAGTACTTC. The full variable domain, with the rest looked up from reference TRBV28 and TRBJ2-7, is DVKVTQSSRYLVKRTGEKVFLECVQDMDHENMFWYRQDPGLGLRLIYFSYDVKMKEKGDIPEGYSVSREKKERFSLILESASTNQTSMYLCASSLPGTSGSNFLDEQYFGPGTRLTVT.

V gene TRBV30 combines with J gene TRBJ1-2; D is undetermined. There are 13 residues in the CDR3. V shed 0 bases and J shed 4 bases, with 9 bases lying between them. Germline lookup yields CDR1 GTSNPN and CDR2 SVGIG (reference sequence). The CDR3 DNA reads as TGTGCCTGGAGTGTCGGCCCGGTCTATGGCTACACCTTC. It yields the protein CAWSVGPVYGYTF.

The V gene is TRBV20-1, the J gene TRBJ2-7; maybe TRBD2 (6 bases). Trimming took 3 bases from V and 2 from J, leaving 14 bases between them. Germline CDR1 reads DFQATT; CDR2 reads SNEGSKA (reference sequence). The CDR3 extends over 14 amino acids. This CDR3 is CSASEWDFPYEQYF. The CDR3 bases are TGCAGTGCTAGTGAATGGGACTTTCCCTACGAGCAGTACTTC.

The CDR3 loop reads CASMPPLQGADEKLFF. The CDR3, as DNA: TGCGCCAGCATGCCGCCCTTACAGGGGGCGGATGAAAAACTGTTTTTT. The J gene is TRBJ1-4, the V gene TRBV5-1; 9 bases are shared with TRBD1. V lost 6 bases and J lost 6; bases outside the gene matches: 12. Germline V gene sequence: CDR1 SGHRS, CDR2 YFSETQ. CDR3 length: 16 amino acids.

CDR3 loop: CASSVARWGHEQFF. The DNA of the CDR3 is TGTGCCAGCAGTGTGGCTAGATGGGGCCATGAGCAGTTCTTC. This chain uses TRBV2 with TRBJ2-1; possible D gene TRBD1, 5 bases. This CDR3 spans 14 amino acids. V lost 4 bases and J 8 bases, leaving 15 bases between the germline ends. Per germline, CDR1 SNHLY and CDR2 FYNNEI.

The rearrangement uses TRBV5-3 and TRBJ2-4; unclear D gene. TRBV5-3 is sorted into the ORF group, with uncertain function. The length of the CDR3 is 14 residues. Trimming removed 1 base from V and 0 bases from J, with 5 bases in between. The CDR3 DNA follows: TGTGCCAGAAGCTTGAGGGTAGCCAAAAACATTCAGTACTTC. Its translation is CARSLRVAKNIQYF.

The chain links TRBV11-2 to TRBJ1-1; a possible D gene is TRBD1 (5 bases). Germline CDR1 is SGHAT and CDR2 is FQNNGV. The CDR3 has 14 residues. Trimming pared 8 bases from V and 9 bases from J, leaving 22 bases between. The CDR3 region is CASRQPGTSTQAFF. Written as DNA, the CDR3 is TGTGCCAGCCGACAACCTGGGACCTCCACCCAAGCTTTCTTT.

The J gene is TRBJ1-1, the V gene TRBV4-1; no clear D gene. The CDR3 contains 17 residues. Trimming stripped 3 bases from V and 1 base from J, with 18 bases between. CDR1 and CDR2 (germline): MGHRA, YSYEKL. The CDR3 loop is CASSHTSLRSANTEAFF. The CDR3, as DNA: TGCGCCAGCAGCCATACAAGTTTAAGGTCAGCGAACACTGAAGCTTTCTTT.

CDR3 nucleotides: TGTGCCAGCAGTCCTCTCGGAGGGCCTAATGAAAAACTGTTTTTT. Protein sequence: CASSPLGGPNEKLFF. V and J are TRBV6-5 and TRBJ1-4, with D hard to call. In germline, CDR1 is MNHEY, CDR2 SVGAGI. The germline V and J ends were trimmed by 5 bases and 3 bases, with 13 bases remaining between them. This CDR3 is 15 amino acids long.

This chain connects TRBV29-1 to TRBJ2-3; no reliable D call. The V end lost 4 bases, the J end lost 4 bases, and 12 bases lay between the germline ends. The germline CDR1 and CDR2 sequences are SQVTM and ANQGSEA. CDR3 length equals 13 residues. CDR3 DNA sequence: TGCAGCGTTGTCCAAAGTTCCGCAGATACGCAGTATTTT. It yields the protein CSVVQSSADTQYF.

The chain combines TRBV18 with TRBJ2-7; D unclear. Germline loops: CDR1 KGHSH, CDR2 LQKENI. There are 13 residues in the CDR3. The V end was cut by 0 bases, the J end by 3 bases, with 6 bases between. CDR3 nucleotides: TGTGCCAGCTCACCACCAGGCCTCTACGAGCAGTACTTC. It specifies CASSPPGLYEQYF.

This rearrangement joins TRBV13 to TRBJ2-7; a weak D match, TRBD1 (6 bases). This CDR3 comprises 12 residues. V was pared by 7 bases and J by 5 bases, with 12 bases between. Germline V lookup: CDR1 PRHDT, CDR2 FYEKMQ (reference sequence). CDR3 amino acids: CASTGQTNEQYF. For the CDR3, the DNA is TGTGCCAGCACGGGACAAACTAACGAGCAGTACTTC.

The rearrangement joins TRBV2 to TRBJ1-6; no firm D call. V was pared by 3 bases and J by 7 bases, with 13 bases between. Germline CDR1 is SNHLY and CDR2 is FYNNEI. CDR3 length equals 15 residues. The CDR3 bases are TGTGCCAGCAGTGAGGAGCATGCTGGGAATTCACCCCTCCACTTT. Translating it yields CASSEEHAGNSPLHF.

This clone was counted a few times. This chain connects TRBV28 to TRBJ1-1; 7 bases map to TRBD1. The germline CDR1 and CDR2 sequences are MDHEN and SYDVKM. Trimming cost V 6 bases and J 0 bases; bases outside gene matches: 4. The CDR3 totals 14 residues. DNA for the CDR3: TGTGCCAGCAGAACGACAGGGCTGAACACTGAAGCTTTCTTT. Encoded protein: CASRTTGLNTEAFF.

The chain uses TRBV2 and TRBJ2-1, with D perhaps being TRBD1 or TRBD2 (7 bases each). V was cut by 6 bases and J by 9 bases, with 15 bases left in between. This CDR3 has 13 residues. From germline, CDR1 is SNHLY and CDR2 FYNNEI. CDR3 sequence: CASRLSGGGEQFF. In DNA, the CDR3 is TGTGCCAGCAGACTCTCAGGGGGGGGTGAGCAGTTCTTC.

The rearrangement joins TRBV12-3 or TRBV12-4 to TRBJ2-3; 7 bases agree with TRBD2. CDR3 length: 11 residues. The CDR3 is CSSGSTDTQYF. The CDR3 DNA sequence: TGTAGTAGCGGGAGCACAGATACGCAGTATTTT.

The chain uses TRBV18 and TRBJ2-3, with 7 bases aligning to TRBD1. Germline values: CDR1 KGHSH, CDR2 LQKENI. The CDR3 is 17 residues long. Trimming cost V 2 bases and J 5 bases; bases outside gene matches: 13. CDR3 nucleotides: TGTGCCAGCTCACCAGACAGGGAAGTGATAGGGGAAGATACGCAGTATTTT. This translates into CASSPDREVIGEDTQYF.

The rearrangement uses TRBV9 and TRBJ2-3; D unresolved. This CDR3 is built from 14 residues. Trimming removed 1 base from V and 4 bases from J, with 10 bases in between. Germline V CDR1 and CDR2: SGDLS, YYNGEE. The CDR3 nucleotides read TGTGCCAGCAGCGTACTGGTGGGGTCAGATACGCAGTATTTT. This sequence encodes CASSVLVGSDTQYF.

The chain couples TRBV7-3 to TRBJ2-1; D is tentatively TRBD1 or TRBD2 (5 bases each). The germline V gene encodes CDR1 SGHTA and CDR2 FQGTGA. With 8 bases removed from V and 4 bases from J, the gap between germline ends came to 18 bases. The CDR3 is 15 residues long. The chain's CDR3 is CASGAPGLGYNEQFF. Written as DNA, the CDR3 is TGTGCCAGCGGGGCCCCGGGGCTAGGGTACAATGAGCAGTTCTTC.

The rearrangement uses TRBV28 and TRBJ2-5; the D gene is possibly TRBD2 (5 bases). This CDR3 region has 16 residues. V shed 6 bases and J shed 9 bases, with 26 bases lying between them. The germline CDR1 and CDR2 sequences are MDHEN and SYDVKM. CDR3 sequence (DNA): TGTGCCAGCAGACAACCCCAGGCCCAGTTAGCGAGGGCCCAGTACTTC. Its translation is CASRQPQAQLARAQYF.

The V call is TRBV5-8, the J call TRBJ2-1; D is uncertain. From germline, CDR1 is SGHTS and CDR2 YDEGEE. Trimming cost V 0 bases and J 8 bases, with 3 bases left between them. CDR3 length: 11 residues. The CDR3 region has the DNA TGTGCCAGCAGCTTGGCACATGAGCAGTTCTTC. Translated, it gives CASSLAHEQFF.